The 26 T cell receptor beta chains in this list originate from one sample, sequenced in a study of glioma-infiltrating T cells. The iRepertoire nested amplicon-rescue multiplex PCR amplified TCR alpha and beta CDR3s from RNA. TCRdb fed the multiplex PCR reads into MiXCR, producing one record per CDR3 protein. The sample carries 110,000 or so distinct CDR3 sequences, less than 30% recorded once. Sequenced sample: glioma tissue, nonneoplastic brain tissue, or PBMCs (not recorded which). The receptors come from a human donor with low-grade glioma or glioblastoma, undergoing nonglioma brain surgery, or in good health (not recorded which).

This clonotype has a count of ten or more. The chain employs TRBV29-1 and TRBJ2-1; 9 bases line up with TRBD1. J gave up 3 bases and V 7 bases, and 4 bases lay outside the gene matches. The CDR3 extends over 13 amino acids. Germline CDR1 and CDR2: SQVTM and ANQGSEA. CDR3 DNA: TGCAGCGGGGACAGGGACGGCTACAATGAGCAGTTCTTC. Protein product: CSGDRDGYNEQFF.

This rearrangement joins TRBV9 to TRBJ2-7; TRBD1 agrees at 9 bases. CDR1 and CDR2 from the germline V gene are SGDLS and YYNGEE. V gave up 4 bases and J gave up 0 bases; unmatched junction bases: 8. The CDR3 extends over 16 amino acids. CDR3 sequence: CASSPTPGQGSYEQYF. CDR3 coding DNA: TGTGCCAGCAGCCCCACCCCGGGACAGGGCTCCTACGAGCAGTACTTC.

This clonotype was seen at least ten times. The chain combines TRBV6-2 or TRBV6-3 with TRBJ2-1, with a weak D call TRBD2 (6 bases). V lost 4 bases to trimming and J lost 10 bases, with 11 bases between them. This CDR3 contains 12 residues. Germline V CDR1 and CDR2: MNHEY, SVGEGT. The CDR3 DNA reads TGTGCCAGCAGTTGGAGGGAAAGAGAGCAGTTCTTC. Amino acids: CASSWREREQFF.

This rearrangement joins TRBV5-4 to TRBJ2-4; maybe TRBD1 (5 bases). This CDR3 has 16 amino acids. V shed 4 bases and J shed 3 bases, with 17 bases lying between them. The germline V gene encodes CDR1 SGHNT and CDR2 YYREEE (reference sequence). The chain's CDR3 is CASSVRLGRGKNIQYF. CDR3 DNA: TGTGCCAGCAGCGTTCGACTGGGGCGCGGCAAAAACATTCAGTACTTC.

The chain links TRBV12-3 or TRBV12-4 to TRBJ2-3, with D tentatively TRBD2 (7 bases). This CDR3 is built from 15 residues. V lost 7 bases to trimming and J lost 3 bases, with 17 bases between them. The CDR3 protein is CASNPTRGRTDTQYF. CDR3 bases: TGTGCCAGCAACCCAACGCGGGGGCGTACAGATACGCAGTATTTT.

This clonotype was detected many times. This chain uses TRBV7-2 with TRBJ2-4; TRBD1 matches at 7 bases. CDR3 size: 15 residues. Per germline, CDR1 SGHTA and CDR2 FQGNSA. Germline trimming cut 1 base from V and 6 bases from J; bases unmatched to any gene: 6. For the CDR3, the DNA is TGTGCCAGCAGCTTAGATGGGACAGTGGTAAACATTCAGTACTTC. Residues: CASSLDGTVVNIQYF.

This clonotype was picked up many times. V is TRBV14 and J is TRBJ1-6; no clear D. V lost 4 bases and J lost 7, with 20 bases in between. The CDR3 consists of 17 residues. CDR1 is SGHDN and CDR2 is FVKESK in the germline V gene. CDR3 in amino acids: CASSRGSGPFTNSPLHF. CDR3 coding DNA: TGTGCCAGCAGCCGCGGGAGCGGACCTTTCACAAATTCACCCCTCCACTTT.

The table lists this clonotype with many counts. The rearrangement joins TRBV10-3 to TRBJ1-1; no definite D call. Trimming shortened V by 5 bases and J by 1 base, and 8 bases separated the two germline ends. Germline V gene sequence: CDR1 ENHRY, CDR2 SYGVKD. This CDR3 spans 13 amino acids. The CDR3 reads CAISPRGNTEAFF. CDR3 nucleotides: TGTGCCATCAGTCCCCGGGGGAACACTGAAGCTTTCTTT.

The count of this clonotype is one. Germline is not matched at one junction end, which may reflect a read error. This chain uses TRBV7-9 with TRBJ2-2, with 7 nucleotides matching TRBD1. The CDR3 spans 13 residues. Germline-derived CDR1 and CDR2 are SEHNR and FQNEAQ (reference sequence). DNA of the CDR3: TGTGCCAGCAGCTCAACAGGGGTCGGGGAGCTGCTTTTT. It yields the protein CASSSTGVGELLF. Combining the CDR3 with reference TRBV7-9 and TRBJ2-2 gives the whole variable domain DTGVSQNPRHKITKRGQNVTFRCDPISEHNRLYWYRQTLGQGPEFLTYFQNEAQLEKSRLLSDRFSAERPKGSFSTLEIQRTEQGDSAMYLCASSSTGVGELLFGEGSRLTVL.

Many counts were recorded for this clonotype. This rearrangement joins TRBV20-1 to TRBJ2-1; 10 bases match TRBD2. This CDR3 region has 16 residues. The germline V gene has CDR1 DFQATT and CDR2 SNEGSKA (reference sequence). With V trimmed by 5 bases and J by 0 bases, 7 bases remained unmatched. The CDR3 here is CSAPQSGRASYNEQFF. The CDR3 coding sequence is TGCAGTGCTCCTCAAAGCGGGAGGGCCTCCTACAATGAGCAGTTCTTC.

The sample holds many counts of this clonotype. CDR3: CASRHHTGDGQPQHF. The DNA for the CDR3 is TGTGCCAGCAGACACCATACAGGGGACGGGCAGCCCCAGCATTTT. The gene calls are TRBV6-2 or TRBV6-3 and TRBJ1-5, with TRBD1 matching 7 bases. In germline, CDR1 is MNHEY, CDR2 SVGEGT. The ends lost 6 bases at V and 7 bases at J; junction bases unmatched: 12. The CDR3 runs to 15 residues.

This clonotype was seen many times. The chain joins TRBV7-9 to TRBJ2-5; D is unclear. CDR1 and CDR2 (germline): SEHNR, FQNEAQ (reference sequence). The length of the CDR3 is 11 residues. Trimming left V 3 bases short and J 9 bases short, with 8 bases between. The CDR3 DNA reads TGTGCCAGCAGCTTTCTTGTGGCCCAGTACTTC. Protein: CASSFLVAQYF.

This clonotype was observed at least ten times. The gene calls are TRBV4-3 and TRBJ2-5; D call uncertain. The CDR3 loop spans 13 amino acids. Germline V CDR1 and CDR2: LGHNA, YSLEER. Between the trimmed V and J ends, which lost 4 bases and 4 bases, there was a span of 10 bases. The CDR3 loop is CASSLRTGETQYF. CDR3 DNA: TGCGCCAGCAGCCTCCGGACGGGAGAGACCCAGTACTTC.

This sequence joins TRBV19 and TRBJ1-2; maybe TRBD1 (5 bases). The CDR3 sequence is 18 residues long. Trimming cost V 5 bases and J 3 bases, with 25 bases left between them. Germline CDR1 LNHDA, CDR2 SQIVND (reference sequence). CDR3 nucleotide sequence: TGTGCCAGTAGTTCCAGAGTCCCGACAGACTTAAACGACTATGGCTACACCTTC. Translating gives CASSSRVPTDLNDYGYTF.

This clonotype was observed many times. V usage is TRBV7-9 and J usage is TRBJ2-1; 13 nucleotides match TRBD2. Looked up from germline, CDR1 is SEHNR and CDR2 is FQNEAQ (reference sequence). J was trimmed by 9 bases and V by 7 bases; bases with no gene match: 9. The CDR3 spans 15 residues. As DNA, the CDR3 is TGTGCCAGCATAAAGTGGACTAGCGGGAGTAGTGAGCAGTTCTTC. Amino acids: CASIKWTSGSSEQFF.

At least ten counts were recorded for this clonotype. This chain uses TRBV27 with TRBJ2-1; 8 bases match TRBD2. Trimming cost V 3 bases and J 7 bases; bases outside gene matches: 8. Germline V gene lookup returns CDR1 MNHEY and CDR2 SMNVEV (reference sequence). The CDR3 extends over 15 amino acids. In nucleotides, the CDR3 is TGTGCCAGCAGTTTGTGGACTAGCTCGGGGAATGAGCAGTTCTTC. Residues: CASSLWTSSGNEQFF.

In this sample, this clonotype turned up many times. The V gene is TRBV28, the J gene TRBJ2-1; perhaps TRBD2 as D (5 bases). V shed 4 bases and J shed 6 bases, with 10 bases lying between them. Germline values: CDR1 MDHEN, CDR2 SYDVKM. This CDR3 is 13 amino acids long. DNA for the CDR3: TGTGCCAGCAGTTGGACTTCAGTCAATGAGCAGTTCTTC. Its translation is CASSWTSVNEQFF.

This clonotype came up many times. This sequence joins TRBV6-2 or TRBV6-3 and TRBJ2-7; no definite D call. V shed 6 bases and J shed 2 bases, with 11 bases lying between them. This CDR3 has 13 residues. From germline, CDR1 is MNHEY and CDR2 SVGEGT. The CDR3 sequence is CASRSGRPYEQYF. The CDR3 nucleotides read TGTGCCAGCAGATCAGGCAGGCCCTACGAGCAGTACTTC.

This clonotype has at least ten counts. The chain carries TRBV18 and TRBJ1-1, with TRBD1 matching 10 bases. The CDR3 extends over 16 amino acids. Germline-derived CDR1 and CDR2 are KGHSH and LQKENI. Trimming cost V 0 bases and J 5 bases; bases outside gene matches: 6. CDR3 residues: CASSPPKTGGETEAFF. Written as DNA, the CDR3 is TGTGCCAGCTCACCACCGAAGACAGGGGGCGAGACTGAAGCTTTCTTT.

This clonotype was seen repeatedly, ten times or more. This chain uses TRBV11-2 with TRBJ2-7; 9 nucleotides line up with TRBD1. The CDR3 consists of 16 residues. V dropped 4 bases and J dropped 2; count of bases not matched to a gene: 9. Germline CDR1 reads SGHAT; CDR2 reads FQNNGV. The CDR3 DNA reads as TGTGCCAGCAGCTGGAAAACAGGGGGCTACACCTACGAGCAGTACTTC. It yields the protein CASSWKTGGYTYEQYF.

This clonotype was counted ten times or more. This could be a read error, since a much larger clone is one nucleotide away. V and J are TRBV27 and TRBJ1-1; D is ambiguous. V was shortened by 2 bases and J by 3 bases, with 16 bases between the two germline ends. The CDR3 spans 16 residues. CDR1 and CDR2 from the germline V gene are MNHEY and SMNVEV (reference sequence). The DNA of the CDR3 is TGTGCCAGCAGTTTAGACCCTAGAGGAGTGGACACTGAAGCTTTCTTT. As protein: CASSLDPRGVDTEAFF.

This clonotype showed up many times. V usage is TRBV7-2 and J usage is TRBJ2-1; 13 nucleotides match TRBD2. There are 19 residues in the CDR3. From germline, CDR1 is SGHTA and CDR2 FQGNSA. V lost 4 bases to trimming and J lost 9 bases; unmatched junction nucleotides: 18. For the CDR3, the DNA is TGTGCCAGCAGCTCCGGGACGGAGCTCCGGACTAGCGGGAGTCCTGAGCAGTTCTTC. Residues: CASSSGTELRTSGSPEQFF.

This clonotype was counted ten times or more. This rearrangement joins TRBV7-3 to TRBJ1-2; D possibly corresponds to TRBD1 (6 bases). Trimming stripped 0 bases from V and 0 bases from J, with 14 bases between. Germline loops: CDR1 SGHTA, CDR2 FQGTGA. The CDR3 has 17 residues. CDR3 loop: CASSLTPRGDANYGYTF. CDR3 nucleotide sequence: TGTGCCAGCAGCTTAACGCCCAGGGGAGATGCTAACTATGGCTACACCTTC.

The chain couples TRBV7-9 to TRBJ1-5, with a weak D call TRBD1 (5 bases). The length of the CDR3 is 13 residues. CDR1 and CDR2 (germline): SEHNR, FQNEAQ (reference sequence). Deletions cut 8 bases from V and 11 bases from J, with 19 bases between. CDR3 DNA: TGTGCCAGCGCCCGGGGACGGCAAGAGACCCAGCATTTT. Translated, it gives CASARGRQETQHF.

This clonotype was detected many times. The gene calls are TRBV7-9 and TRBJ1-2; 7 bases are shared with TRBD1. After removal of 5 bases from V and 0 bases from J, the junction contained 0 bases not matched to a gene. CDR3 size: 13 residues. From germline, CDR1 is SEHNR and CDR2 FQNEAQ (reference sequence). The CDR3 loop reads CASSGTANYGYTF. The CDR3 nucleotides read TGTGCCAGCAGCGGGACAGCTAACTATGGCTACACCTTC. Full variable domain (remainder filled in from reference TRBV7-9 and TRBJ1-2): DTGVSQNPRHKITKRGQNVTFRCDPISEHNRLYWYRQTLGQGPEFLTYFQNEAQLEKSRLLSDRFSAERPKGSFSTLEIQRTEQGDSAMYLCASSGTANYGYTFGSGTRLTVV.

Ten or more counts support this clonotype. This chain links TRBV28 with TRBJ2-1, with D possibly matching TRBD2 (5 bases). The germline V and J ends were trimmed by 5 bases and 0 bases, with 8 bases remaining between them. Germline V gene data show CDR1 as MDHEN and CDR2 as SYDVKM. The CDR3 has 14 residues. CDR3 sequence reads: CASSPSGSYNEQFF. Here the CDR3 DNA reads TGTGCCAGCAGTCCCAGCGGCTCCTACAATGAGCAGTTCTTC.